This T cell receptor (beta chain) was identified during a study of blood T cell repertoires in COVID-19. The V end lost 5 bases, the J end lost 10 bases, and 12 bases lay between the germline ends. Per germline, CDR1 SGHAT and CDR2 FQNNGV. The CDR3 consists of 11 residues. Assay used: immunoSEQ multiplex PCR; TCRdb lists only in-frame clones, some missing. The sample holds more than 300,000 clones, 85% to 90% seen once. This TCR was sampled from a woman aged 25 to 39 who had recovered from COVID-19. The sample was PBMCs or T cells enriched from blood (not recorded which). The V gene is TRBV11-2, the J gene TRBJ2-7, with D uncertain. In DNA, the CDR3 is TGTGCCAGCAGCGAAGCATACCCCCAGTACTTC. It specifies CASSEAYPQYF.